Here is one TCR beta chain with its context. The antigen is undetermined. This record belongs to a study of shared clonotypes between healthy human individuals. CDR1 MDHEN and CDR2 SYDVKM come from the germline V gene. V was pared by 5 bases and J by 5 bases, with 8 bases of the junction left unmatched. CDR3 length equals 15 residues. Study-wide results and caveats: Generally, naive subsets came out with larger estimated richness than memory subsets.

Produced via immunoSEQ multiplex PCR; TCRdb's table is partial and in-frame only. The sample has approximately 640,000 clones, about 90% seen once. The gene calls are TRBV28 and TRBJ2-5; 10 bases are a match to TRBD2. The sample comprised memory CD8+ T cells from PBMCs. Subset noted: CD45RO+ cells pooled with CCR7-negative TemRA cells. This receptor was taken from a man aged 18 to 30 in good health. Some clones in this sample may be carry-over from other donors' samples. The CDR3 protein is CASSVLAGSLETQYF. Written as DNA, the CDR3 is TGTGCCAGCAGTGTACTAGCGGGAAGCTTGGAGACCCAGTACTTC.